The subject of this entry is one T cell receptor beta chain. This specimen includes other DNA sequences encoding the same CDR3. The data stem from a study of shared clonotypes between healthy human individuals. Overall study context: The composition of the donors was a couple of women and a few men aged 18 to 49.

Germline V CDR1 and CDR2: LNHDA, SQIVND (reference sequence). The CDR3 covers 14 residues. Between the trimmed V and J ends, which lost 2 bases and 4 bases, there was a span of 9 bases. Naive CD8 cells comprised CD45RO-negative, CCR7-positively selected cells, excluding terminally differentiated effector memory CD45RA+ cells. Sequenced by immunoSEQ multiplex PCR; TCRdb stores in-frame clones only, minus some. The data show some 2,000,000 clones, about 95% seen once. The receptor was derived from a man between 18 and 29 years old in good health. This chain links TRBV19 with TRBJ2-1; D remains unclear. Sample: naive CD8+ T cells sorted from blood. CDR3 nucleotides: TGTGCCAGTAGTATAAGAGATTCATACAATGAGCAGTTCTTC. Protein: CASSIRDSYNEQFF. The full variable domain, with the rest looked up from reference TRBV19 and TRBJ2-1, is DGGITQSPKYLFRKEGQNVTLSCEQNLNHDAMYWYRQDPGQGLRLIYYSQIVNDFQKGDIAEGYSVSREKKESFPLTVTSAQKNPTAFYLCASSIRDSYNEQFFGPGTRLTVL.